This record looks at one T cell receptor (beta chain) sequence and its context. Sequencing was performed with immunoSEQ multiplex PCR; in TCRdb, only in-frame clones are kept and a portion is missing. Of 430,000 or so clones in the sample, 70% to 90% were seen once. Participant-given clinical history determined each cohort assignment. The CDR3 length is 13 residues. The V end lost 3 bases, the J end lost 0 bases, and 5 bases lay between the germline ends. Looked up from germline, CDR1 is LGHDT and CDR2 is YNNKEL (reference sequence). The data derive from a study of blood T cell repertoires in COVID-19. Whole-study context: Nucleic acid was either cDNA or gDNA, and it came from T cells, B-cell-depleted T cells, or PBMCs.

The sequenced sample was PBMCs or T cells enriched from blood (not recorded which). The TCR originated in a woman aged 35 to 49 who had recovered from COVID-19. The V and J genes are TRBV3-1 (or the pseudogene TRBV3-2) and TRBJ1-1, with D unresolved. DNA of the CDR3: TGTGCCAGCAGCCACCTTATGAACACTGAAGCTTTCTTT. Protein: CASSHLMNTEAFF.